Only a few counts were recorded for the clone carrying this TCR beta chain. These data belong to a study of identical twins. CDR3 length: 18 amino acids. Germline values: CDR1 SGHVS, CDR2 FQNEAQ. The junction had 17 bases not matched to a gene; V was cut back by 4 bases and J by 7 bases. Unique molecular identifiers were present on the cDNA, which also gained a universal primer site by template switching. TCRdb reprocessed the 5' RACE reads via MiXCR and lists one record per CDR3 protein. This sample yields about 520,000 distinct CDR3 sequences, of which roughly a fifth are seen a single time; roughly 0.91% belongs to the top ten. The same data also contributed to another study, on T cells expressing NK-cell markers. As that report states: All TCR beta repertoires analysed originated from sorted CD3+CD56+NKG2C+, CD3+CD56+NKG2C- and CD3+CD56-NKG2C+ T cells. Among the eight sequenced donors, seven tested HCMV-seropositive and one tested seronegative. The study found dominant NKG2C+ clonotypes at about 1.0-7.5% of CD8+ T cells in about six donors.

This TCR came from a young woman in good health. The chain combines TRBV7-8 with TRBJ2-2, with 8 nucleotides matching TRBD2. Sequencing was performed on CD4+ T cells sorted from blood. CDR3 protein: CASSSYQLPGGPYGELFF. The CDR3 DNA is TGTGCCAGCAGCTCTTACCAGCTGCCGGGAGGGCCGTACGGGGAGCTGTTTTTT.